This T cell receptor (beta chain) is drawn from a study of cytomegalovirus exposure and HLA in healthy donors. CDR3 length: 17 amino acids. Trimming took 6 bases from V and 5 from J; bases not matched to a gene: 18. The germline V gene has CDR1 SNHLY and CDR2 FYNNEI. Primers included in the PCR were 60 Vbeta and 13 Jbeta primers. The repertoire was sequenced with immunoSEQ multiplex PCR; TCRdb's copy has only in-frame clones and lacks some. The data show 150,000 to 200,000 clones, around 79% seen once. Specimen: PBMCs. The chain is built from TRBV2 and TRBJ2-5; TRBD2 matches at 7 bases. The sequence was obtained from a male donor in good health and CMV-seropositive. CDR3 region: CASRNSRPGGVRETQYF. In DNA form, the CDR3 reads TGTGCCAGCAGAAACAGCAGACCGGGGGGAGTTCGGGAGACCCAGTACTTC.